This T cell receptor (beta chain) was obtained from a study of blood T cell repertoires in COVID-19. Looking at the study overall: T cells, B-cell-depleted T cells, or PBMCs provided the cDNA or gDNA that served as material.

In the authors' methods: Reference gene primer amplification gave estimated nucleated cell counts. Assay used: immunoSEQ multiplex PCR; TCRdb lists only in-frame clones, some missing. That table is the source of V, J and clone size, and D and trimming were worked out from the DNA. Seen here are over 50,000 clones, around 80% observed once, and the top ten hold about 15%. CDR3 size: 16 residues. Germline values: CDR1 SGHKS, CDR2 YYEKEE (reference sequence). Trimming shortened V by 0 bases and J by 7 bases, and 17 bases separated the two germline ends. The TCR comes from an elderly man with acute or convalescent COVID-19. The sample taken for sequencing was peripheral blood. The chain joins TRBV5-5 to TRBJ2-1, with D possibly matching TRBD2 (6 bases). CDR3 coding DNA: TGTGCCAGCAGCTTGGTCTTTAGCGGTCGAAGAAATGAGCAGTTCTTC. It encodes CASSLVFSGRRNEQFF. Full variable domain (remainder filled in from reference TRBV5-5 and TRBJ2-1): DAGVTQSPTHLIKTRGQQVTLRCSPISGHKSVSWYQQVLGQGPQFIFQYYEKEERGRGNFPDRFSARQFPNYSSELNVNALLLGDSALYLCASSLVFSGRRNEQFFGPGTRLTVL.